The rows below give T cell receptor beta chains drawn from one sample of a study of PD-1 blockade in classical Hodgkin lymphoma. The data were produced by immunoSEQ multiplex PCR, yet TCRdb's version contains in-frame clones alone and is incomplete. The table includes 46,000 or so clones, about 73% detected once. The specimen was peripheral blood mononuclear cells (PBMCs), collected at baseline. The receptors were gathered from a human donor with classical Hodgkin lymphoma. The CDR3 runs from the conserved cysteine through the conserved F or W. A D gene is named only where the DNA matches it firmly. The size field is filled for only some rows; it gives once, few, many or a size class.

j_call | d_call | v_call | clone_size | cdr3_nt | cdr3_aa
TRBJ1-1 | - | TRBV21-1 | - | TGTGCCAGCAGCAGCCCCCGGGACAGGGGGCGTCTTGATGAAGCTTTCTTT | CASSSPRDRGRLDEAFF
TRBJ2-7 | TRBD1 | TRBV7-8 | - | TGTGCCAGCAGCTCGGACAGGCCAACCTACGAGCAGTACTTC | CASSSDRPTYEQYF
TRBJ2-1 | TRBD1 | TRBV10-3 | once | TGTGCCATCAGTGAGCCGATCGACAGGGAATCCTACAATGAGCAGTTCTTC | CAISEPIDRESYNEQFF
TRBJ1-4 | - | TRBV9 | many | TGTGCCAGCAGCGCCGCTGCAACTAATGAAAAACTGTTTTTT | CASSAAATNEKLFF
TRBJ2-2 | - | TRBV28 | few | TGTGCCAGCAGTTCACCCGGAGACACCGGGGAGCTGTTTTTT | CASSSPGDTGELFF
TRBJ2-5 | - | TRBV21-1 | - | TGTGCCAGCAGCAAAGCCCTTCGGGAGAAGGGAGAGACCCAGTACTTC | CASSKALREKGETQYF
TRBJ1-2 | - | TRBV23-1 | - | TGCGCCAGCAGTCTGAGCGGTGGGGGGAGATCGGGCTACACCTTC | CASSLSGGGRSGYTF
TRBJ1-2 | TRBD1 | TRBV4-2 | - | TGTGCCAGCAGCCAAGGGACAGGGGCGTCTAACTATGGCTACACCTTC | CASSQGTGASNYGYTF
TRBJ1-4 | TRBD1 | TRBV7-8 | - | TGTGCCAGCAGCGCATTCCACAGGGGAAATAGCGAAAAACTGTTTTTT | CASSAFHRGNSEKLFF
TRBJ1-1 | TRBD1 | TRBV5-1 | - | TGCGCCAGCAGCTTGCTCAACAGGGGCTATGAAGCTTTCTTT | CASSLLNRGYEAFF
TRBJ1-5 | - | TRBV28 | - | TGTGCCAGCAGTTACTCTGGGGCACATGGCAATCAGCCCCAGCATTTT | CASSYSGAHGNQPQHF
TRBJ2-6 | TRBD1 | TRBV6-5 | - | TGTGCCAGCAGACAGGGGGTTGGGGCCAACGTCCTGACTTTC | CASRQGVGANVLTF
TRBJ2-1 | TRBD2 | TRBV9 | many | TGTGCCAGCAGCGCGACTAGCGTTACTTACAATGAGCAGTTCTTC | CASSATSVTYNEQFF
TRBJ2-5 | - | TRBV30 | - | TGTGCCTCGGACGGATCTCGCGAGACCCAGTACTTC | CASDGSRETQYF
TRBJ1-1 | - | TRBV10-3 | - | TGTGCCATCCGGCCCGACTCAGGGTTAGGGGAGCCTGAAGCTTTCTTT | CAIRPDSGLGEPEAFF
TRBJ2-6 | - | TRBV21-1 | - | TGTGCCAGCAGCCTACAGGGAAAAGCTGGGGCCAACGTCCTGACTTTC | CASSLQGKAGANVLTF
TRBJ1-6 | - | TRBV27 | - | TGTGCCAGCAGTGGGGGAAGCTCCTATAATTCACCCCTCCACTTT | CASSGGSSYNSPLHF
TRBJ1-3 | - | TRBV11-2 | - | TGTGCCAGCAGCTTAGATCTTGCTAACACCATATATTTT | CASSLDLANTIYF
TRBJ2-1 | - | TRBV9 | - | TGTGCCAGCAGCAATCCGGGACGCGATGAGCAGTTCTTC | CASSNPGRDEQFF
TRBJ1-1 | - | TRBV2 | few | TGTGCCAGCAGCGAAGTGGACAGTTCCGGGATGGCTTTCTTT | CASSEVDSSGMAFF
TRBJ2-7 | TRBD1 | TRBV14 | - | TGTGCCAGCAGCCCCGGACAGGGTCCCTACGAGCAGTACTTC | CASSPGQGPYEQYF
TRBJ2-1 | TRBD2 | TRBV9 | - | TGTGCCAGCAGCCCCCCTGGCGGGGGGGCCATTGAGCAGTTCTTC | CASSPPGGGAIEQFF
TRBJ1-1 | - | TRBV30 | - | TGTGCCTGGATCTCGGTACGGATGAACACTGAAGCTTTCTTT | CAWISVRMNTEAFF
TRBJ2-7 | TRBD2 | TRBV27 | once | TGTGCCAGCAGTTTAGCTAGCGGGAGCTACGAGCAGTACTTC | CASSLASGSYEQYF
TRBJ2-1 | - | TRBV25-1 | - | TGTGCCAGCAGTGAATATAAGGGGACGTCGGGCGATGAGCAGTTCTTC | CASSEYKGTSGDEQFF
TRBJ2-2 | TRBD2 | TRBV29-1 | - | TGCAGCGGACTACGGGAGGCCGGGGAGCTGTTTTTT | CSGLREAGELFF
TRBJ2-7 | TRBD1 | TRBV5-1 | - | TGCGCCAGCAGCTTGGAGGCAGGGGGCCACGAGCAGTACTTC | CASSLEAGGHEQYF
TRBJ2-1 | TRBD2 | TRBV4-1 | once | TGCGCCAGCAGCCTTAGCGGGAGTTCCTACAATGAGCAGTTCTTC | CASSLSGSSYNEQFF
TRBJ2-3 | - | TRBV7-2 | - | TGTGCCAGCAGCCCCCGGACAGACCCCACAGATACGCAGTATTTT | CASSPRTDPTDTQYF
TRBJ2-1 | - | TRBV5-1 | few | TGCGCCAGCAGCCCTAGGGAGGTCGATGAGCAGTTCTTC | CASSPREVDEQFF
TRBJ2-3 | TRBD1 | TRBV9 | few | TGTGCCAGCAGCTATACAGGGGAATATGATACGCAGTATTTT | CASSYTGEYDTQYF
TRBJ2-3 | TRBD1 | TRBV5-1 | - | TGCGCCAGCAGCTTGGACAGGGGGCCAGATACGCAGTATTTT | CASSLDRGPDTQYF
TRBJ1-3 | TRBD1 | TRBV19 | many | TGTGCCAGTATGAACTGGGACAGCAGTTCTGGAAACACCATATATTTT | CASMNWDSSSGNTIYF
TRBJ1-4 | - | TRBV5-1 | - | TGCGCCAGCAGCTTGGCCATTGTCAGTACTAATGAAAAACTGTTTTTT | CASSLAIVSTNEKLFF
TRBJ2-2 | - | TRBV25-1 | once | TGTGCCAGCAGCCCCCCAGCCATAGCCGGGGAGCTGTTTTTT | CASSPPAIAGELFF
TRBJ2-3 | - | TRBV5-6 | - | TGTGCCAGCAGCTTGCCTGCGGGGACAGATACGCAGTATTTT | CASSLPAGTDTQYF
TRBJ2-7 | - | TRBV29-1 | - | TGCAGCGTAGCTACGAGGGAGTCCGAGCAGTACTTC | CSVATRESEQYF
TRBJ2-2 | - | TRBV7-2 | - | TGTGCCAGCAGCGCGACCGCCGGGGAGCTGTTTTTT | CASSATAGELFF
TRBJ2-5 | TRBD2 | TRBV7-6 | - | TGTGCCAGCAGCCTCCCTAGCGGGATGGCAGAGACCCAGTACTTC | CASSLPSGMAETQYF
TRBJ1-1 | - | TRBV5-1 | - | TGCGCCAGCAGCTTTTGGGACCAGGACACTGAAGCTTTCTTT | CASSFWDQDTEAFF
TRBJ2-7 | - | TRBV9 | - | TGTGCCAGCAGCGTAGGCGACAGCATCTCCTACGAGCAGTACTTC | CASSVGDSISYEQYF
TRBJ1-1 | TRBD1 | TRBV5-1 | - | TGCGCCAGCAGCTCGCCGGGACAGGGAATTTGGAACACTGAAGCTTTCTTT | CASSSPGQGIWNTEAFF
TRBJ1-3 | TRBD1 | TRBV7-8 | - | TGTGCCAGCACCTCACAGGGGAGGTCTGGAAACACCATATATTTT | CASTSQGRSGNTIYF
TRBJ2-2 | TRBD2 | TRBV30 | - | TGTGCCTGGAGTGTGGGCGGGGGACCCACCGGGGAGCTGTTTTTT | CAWSVGGGPTGELFF
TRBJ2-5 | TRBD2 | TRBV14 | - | TGTGCCAGCAGCGCTCTAGCGGGGGGCAACCAAGAGACCCAGTACTTC | CASSALAGGNQETQYF
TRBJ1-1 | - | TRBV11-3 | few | TGTGCCAGCAGCTTAGATCTCACAGGGAACACTGAAGCTTTCTTT | CASSLDLTGNTEAFF
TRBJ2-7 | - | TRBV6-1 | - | TGTGCCAGCGGGCACCGTTACGAGCAGTACTTC | CASGHRYEQYF
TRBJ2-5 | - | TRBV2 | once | TGTGCCAGCAGTGAACAGGGTAGTAAACAGGAGACCCAGTACTTC | CASSEQGSKQETQYF
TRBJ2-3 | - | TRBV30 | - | TGTGCCTGGACCAAGGATTGGGGGGGCCTCGCTACAGATACGCAGTATTTT | CAWTKDWGGLATDTQYF